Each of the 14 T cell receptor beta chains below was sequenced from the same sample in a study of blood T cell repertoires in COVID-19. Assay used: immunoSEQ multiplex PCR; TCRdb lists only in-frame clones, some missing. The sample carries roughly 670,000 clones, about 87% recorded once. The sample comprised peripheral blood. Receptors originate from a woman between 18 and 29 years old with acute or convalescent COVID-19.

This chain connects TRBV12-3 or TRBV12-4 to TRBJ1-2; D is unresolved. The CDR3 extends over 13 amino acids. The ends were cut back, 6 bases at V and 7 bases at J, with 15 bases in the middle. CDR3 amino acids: CASSENGLGGYTF. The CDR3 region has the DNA TGTGCCAGCAGCGAAAACGGACTAGGTGGCTACACCTTC.

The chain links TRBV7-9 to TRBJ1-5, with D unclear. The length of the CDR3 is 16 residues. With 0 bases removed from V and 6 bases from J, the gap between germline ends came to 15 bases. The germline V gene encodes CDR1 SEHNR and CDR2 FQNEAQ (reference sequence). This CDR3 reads CASSLAAGGLVQPQHF. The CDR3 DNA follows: TGTGCCAGCAGCTTAGCGGCAGGAGGTCTCGTTCAGCCCCAGCATTTT.

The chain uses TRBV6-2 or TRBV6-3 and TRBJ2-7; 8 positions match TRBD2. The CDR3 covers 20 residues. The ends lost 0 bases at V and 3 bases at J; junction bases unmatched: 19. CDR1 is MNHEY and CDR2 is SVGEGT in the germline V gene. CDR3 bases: TGTGCCAGCAGTTACTCTCCCGCCTACTACGGGCTAGCGGGCCACTACGAGCAGTACTTC. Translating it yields CASSYSPAYYGLAGHYEQYF.

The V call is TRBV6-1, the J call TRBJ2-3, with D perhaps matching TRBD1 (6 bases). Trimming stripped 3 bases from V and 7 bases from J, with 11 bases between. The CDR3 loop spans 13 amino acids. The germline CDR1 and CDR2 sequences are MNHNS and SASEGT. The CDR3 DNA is TGTGCCAGCAGTGATGAGACAGGTTATACGCAGTATTTT. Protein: CASSDETGYTQYF.

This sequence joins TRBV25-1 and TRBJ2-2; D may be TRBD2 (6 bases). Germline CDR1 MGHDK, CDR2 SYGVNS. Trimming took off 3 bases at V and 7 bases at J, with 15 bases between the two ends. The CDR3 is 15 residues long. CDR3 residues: CASSDWGREDGELFF. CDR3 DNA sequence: TGTGCCAGCAGTGATTGGGGCAGGGAGGACGGGGAGCTGTTTTTT. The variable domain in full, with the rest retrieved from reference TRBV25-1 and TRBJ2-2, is EADIYQTPRYLVIGTGKKITLECSQTMGHDKMYWYQQDPGMELHLIHYSYGVNSTEKGDLSSESTVSRIRTEHFPLTLESARPSHTSQYLCASSDWGREDGELFFGEGSRLTVL.

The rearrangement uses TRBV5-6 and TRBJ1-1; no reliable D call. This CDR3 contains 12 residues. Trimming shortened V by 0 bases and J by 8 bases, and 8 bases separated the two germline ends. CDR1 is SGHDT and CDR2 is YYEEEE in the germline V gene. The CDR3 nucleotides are TGTGCCAGCAGCTTGGCAGGAAGGGAAGCTTTCTTT. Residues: CASSLAGREAFF.

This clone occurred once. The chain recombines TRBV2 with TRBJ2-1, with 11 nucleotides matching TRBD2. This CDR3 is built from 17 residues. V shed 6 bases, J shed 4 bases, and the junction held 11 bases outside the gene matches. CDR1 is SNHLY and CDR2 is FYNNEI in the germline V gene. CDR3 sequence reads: CASSATSGGHLYNEQFF. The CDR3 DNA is TGTGCCAGCAGCGCTACTAGCGGGGGCCACCTTTACAATGAGCAGTTCTTC.

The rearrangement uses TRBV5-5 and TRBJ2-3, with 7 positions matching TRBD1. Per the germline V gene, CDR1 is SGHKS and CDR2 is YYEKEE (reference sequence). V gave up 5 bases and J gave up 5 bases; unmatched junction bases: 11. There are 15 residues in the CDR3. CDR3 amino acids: CASRTGQVLGDTQYF. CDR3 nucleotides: TGTGCCAGCAGGACCGGACAGGTTTTAGGAGATACGCAGTATTTT.

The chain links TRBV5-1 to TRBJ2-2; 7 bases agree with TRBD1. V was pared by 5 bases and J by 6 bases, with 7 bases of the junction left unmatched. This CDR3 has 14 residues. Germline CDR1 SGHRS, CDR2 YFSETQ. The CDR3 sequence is CASRPTTGSGELFF. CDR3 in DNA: TGCGCCAGCAGACCTACGACAGGGTCCGGGGAGCTGTTTTTT.

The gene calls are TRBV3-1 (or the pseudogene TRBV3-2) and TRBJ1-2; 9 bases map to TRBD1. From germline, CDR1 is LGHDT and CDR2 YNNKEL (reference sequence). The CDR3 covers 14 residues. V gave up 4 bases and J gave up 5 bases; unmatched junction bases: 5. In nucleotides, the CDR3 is TGTGCCAGCAGCCTTGCCGGGACAGGGTATGGCTACACCTTC. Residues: CASSLAGTGYGYTF.

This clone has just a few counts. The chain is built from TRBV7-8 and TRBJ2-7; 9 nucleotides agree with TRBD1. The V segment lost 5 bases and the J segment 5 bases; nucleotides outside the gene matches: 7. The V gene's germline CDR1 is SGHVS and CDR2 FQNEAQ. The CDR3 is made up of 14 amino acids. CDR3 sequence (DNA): TGTGCCAGCAGCCCCCGGGACAGGGTCCACGAGCAGTACTTC. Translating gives CASSPRDRVHEQYF.

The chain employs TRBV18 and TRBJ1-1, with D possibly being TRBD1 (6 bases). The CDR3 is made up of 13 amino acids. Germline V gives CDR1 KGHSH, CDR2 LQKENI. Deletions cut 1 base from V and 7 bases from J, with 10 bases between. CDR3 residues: CASSPLDRFEAFF. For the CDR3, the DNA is TGTGCCAGCTCACCACTCGACAGGTTTGAAGCTTTCTTT.

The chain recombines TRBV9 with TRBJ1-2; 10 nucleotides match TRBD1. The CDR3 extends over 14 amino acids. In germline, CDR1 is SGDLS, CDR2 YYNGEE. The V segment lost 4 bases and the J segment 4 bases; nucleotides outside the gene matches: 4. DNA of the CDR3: TGTGCCAGCAGCCCAGACAGGGGGCTCTATGGCTACACCTTC. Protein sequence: CASSPDRGLYGYTF. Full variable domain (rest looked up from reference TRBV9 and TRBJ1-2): DSGVTQTPKHLITATGQRVTLRCSPRSGDLSVYWYQQSLDQGLQFLIQYYNGEERAKGNILERFSAQQFPDLHSELNLSSLELGDSALYFCASSPDRGLYGYTFGSGTRLTVV.

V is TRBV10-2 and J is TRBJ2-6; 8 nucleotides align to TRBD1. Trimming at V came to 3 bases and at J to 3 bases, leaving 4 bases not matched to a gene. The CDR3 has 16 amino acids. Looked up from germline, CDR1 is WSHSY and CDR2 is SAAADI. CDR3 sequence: CASSDPGGGGANVLTF. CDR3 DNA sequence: TGCGCCAGCAGTGACCCAGGGGGCGGTGGGGCCAACGTCCTGACTTTC.